In this sample, the clone carrying this T cell receptor beta chain turned up once. Its specificity is unknown. The record originates from a study of cytomegalovirus exposure and HLA in healthy donors. Study results and limitations: CMV serostatus was the only recorded immune exposure for donors.

The CDR3 sequence is 14 residues long. Germline V gene data show CDR1 as GTSNPN and CDR2 as SVGIG (reference sequence). V was pared by 4 bases and J by 3 bases, with 16 bases between. PCR involved 60 Vbeta and 13 Jbeta primers. TCRdb's copy holds only in-frame clones and misses some; the assay was immunoSEQ multiplex PCR. The repertoire holds tens of thousands of clones, with about 89% as singletons. The material sequenced was PBMCs. This sequence was found in a man under 40 in good health and CMV-seropositive. The chain is built from TRBV30 and TRBJ2-7; a possible D gene is TRBD2 (6 bases). As DNA, the CDR3 is TGTGCCTGGAACGGGAGAGGGCAACACTACGAGCAGTACTTC. It encodes CAWNGRGQHYEQYF.